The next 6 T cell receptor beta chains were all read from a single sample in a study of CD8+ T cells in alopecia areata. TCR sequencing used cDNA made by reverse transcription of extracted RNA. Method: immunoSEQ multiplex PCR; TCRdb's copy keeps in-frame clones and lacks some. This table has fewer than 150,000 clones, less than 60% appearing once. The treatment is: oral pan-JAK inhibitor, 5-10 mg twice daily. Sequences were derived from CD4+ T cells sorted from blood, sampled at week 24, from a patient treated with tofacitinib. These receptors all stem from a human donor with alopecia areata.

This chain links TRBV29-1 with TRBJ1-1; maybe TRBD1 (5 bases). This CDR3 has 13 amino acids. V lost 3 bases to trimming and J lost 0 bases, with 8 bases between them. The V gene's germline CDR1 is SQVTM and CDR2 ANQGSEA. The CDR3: CSVDRVLNTEAFF. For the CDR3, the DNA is TGCAGCGTTGACAGGGTACTGAACACTGAAGCTTTCTTT.

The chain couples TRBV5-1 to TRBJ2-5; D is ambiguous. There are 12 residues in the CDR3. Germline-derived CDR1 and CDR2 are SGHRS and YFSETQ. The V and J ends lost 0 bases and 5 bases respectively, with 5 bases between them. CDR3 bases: TGCGCCAGCAGCTTGGCCGCGGAGACCCAGTACTTC. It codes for CASSLAAETQYF.

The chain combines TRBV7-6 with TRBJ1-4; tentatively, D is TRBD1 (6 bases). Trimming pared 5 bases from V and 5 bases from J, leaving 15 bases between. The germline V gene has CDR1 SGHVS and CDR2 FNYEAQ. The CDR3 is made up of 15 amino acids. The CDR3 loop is CASSPQGGGNEKLFF. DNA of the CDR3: TGTGCCAGCAGCCCACAGGGTGGGGGGAATGAAAAACTGTTTTTT.

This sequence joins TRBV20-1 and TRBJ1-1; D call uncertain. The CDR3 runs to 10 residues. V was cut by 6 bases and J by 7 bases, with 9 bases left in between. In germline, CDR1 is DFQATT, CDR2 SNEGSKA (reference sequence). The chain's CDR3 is CSATHLEAFF. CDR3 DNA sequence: TGCAGTGCAACCCACCTTGAAGCTTTCTTT.

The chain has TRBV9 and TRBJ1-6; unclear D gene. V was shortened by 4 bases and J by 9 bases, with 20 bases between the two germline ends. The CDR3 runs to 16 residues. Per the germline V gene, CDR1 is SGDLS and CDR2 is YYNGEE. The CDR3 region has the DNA TGTGCCAGCAGCCCCCAGGTGGAGGAATATCGTTCACCCCTCCACTTT. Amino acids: CASSPQVEEYRSPLHF.

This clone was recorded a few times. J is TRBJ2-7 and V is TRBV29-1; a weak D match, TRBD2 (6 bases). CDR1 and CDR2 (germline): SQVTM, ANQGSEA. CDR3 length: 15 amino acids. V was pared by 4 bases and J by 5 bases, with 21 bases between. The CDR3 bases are TGCAGCGTTGTACGTGCAATAGGCGGGAACGACGAGCAGTACTTC. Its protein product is CSVVRAIGGNDEQYF.